This TCR beta chain appears in the sequencing data of a study of control samples from healthy donors and cancer patients. Clones were read by immunoSEQ multiplex PCR, and TCRdb kept only the in-frame ones, dropping some. The sample lists 200,000 or so clones; approximately 90% were seen once. Sequencing was carried out using blood. The TCR originated in a man younger than 40 in good health.

The CDR3 coding sequence is TGCGCCAGCAGTGAATTGGCCGGGACAGGGCTTCAAGCTTTCTTT. It specifies CASSELAGTGLQAFF. The chain has TRBV10-2 and TRBJ1-1; TRBD1 agrees at 9 bases. V lost 3 bases to trimming and J lost 9 bases; unmatched junction nucleotides: 11. Germline lookup yields CDR1 WSHSY and CDR2 SAAADI. CDR3 length: 15 amino acids.